The next 26 T cell receptor beta chains were all read from a single sample in a study of shared clonotypes between healthy human individuals. Some clones are missing from TCRdb's copy, which holds only in-frame ones; the method was immunoSEQ multiplex PCR. The sample records about 1,900,000 clones, approximately 94% being singletons. Only CD45RO-negative cells positively selected for CCR7 counted as naive CD8 cells, so terminally differentiated effector memory CD45RA+ cells were excluded. Sequencing used naive CD8+ T cells sorted from blood. The receptors were gathered from a man aged 18 to 30 in good health.

J is TRBJ1-2 and V is TRBV30; D unresolved. The CDR3 covers 13 residues. Trimming took 3 bases from V and 3 from J, leaving 11 bases between them. Germline CDR1 GTSNPN, CDR2 SVGIG (reference sequence). The CDR3 region is CAWRAGGDYGYTF. DNA for the CDR3: TGTGCCTGGAGGGCAGGAGGAGACTATGGCTACACCTTC. Based on the CDR3 plus reference TRBV30 and TRBJ1-2, the full variable domain is SQTIHQWPATLVQPVGSPLSLECTVEGTSNPNLYWYRQAAGRGLQLLFYSVGIGQISSEVPQNLSASRPQDRQFILSSKKLLLSDSGFYLCAWRAGGDYGYTFGSGTRLTVV.

V usage is TRBV27 and J usage is TRBJ2-7; 13 bases match TRBD2. V shed 5 bases, J shed 6 bases, and the junction held 1 base outside the gene matches. CDR1 MNHEY and CDR2 SMNVEV come from the germline V gene (reference sequence). The CDR3 contains 13 residues. The DNA of the CDR3 is TGTGCCAGCAGTGGACTAGCGGGGGCCGAGCAGTACTTC. It specifies CASSGLAGAEQYF.

This rearrangement joins TRBV13 to TRBJ2-7, with 10 bases that match TRBD1. The germline V gene encodes CDR1 PRHDT and CDR2 FYEKMQ (reference sequence). The CDR3 consists of 16 residues. Trimming at V came to 0 bases and at J to 2 bases, leaving 4 bases not matched to a gene. CDR3 DNA sequence: TGTGCCAGCAGCTTAGGGGGACAGGGGAGCCCCTACGAGCAGTACTTC. Translating gives CASSLGGQGSPYEQYF.

The V gene is TRBV2, the J gene TRBJ2-7; D gene ambiguous. V lost 6 bases, J lost 2 bases, and 17 bases lay in between. This CDR3 spans 15 amino acids. Germline lookup yields CDR1 SNHLY and CDR2 FYNNEI. The CDR3 sequence: CASRLTELLPYEQYF. CDR3 DNA sequence: TGTGCCAGCAGATTGACCGAGTTACTACCCTACGAGCAGTACTTC.

V gene TRBV4-2 combines with J gene TRBJ2-1, with D perhaps given as TRBD1 or TRBD2 (6 bases each). Trimming pared 3 bases from V and 3 bases from J, leaving 21 bases between. Germline CDR1 is LGHNA and CDR2 is YNFKEQ. The CDR3 contains 18 residues. CDR3 nucleotide sequence: TGTGCCAGCAGCCAGGGGGACGGGGGCCCTACCAGCTACAATGAGCAGTTCTTC. It is translated as CASSQGDGGPTSYNEQFF.

The V gene is TRBV7-9, the J gene TRBJ2-1; D is undetermined. Germline lookup yields CDR1 SEHNR and CDR2 FQNEAQ (reference sequence). The CDR3 extends over 14 amino acids. V was cut by 5 bases and J by 8 bases, with 16 bases left in between. Here the CDR3 DNA reads TGTGCCAGCAGCCAAACCGACGAGAGCGATGAGCAGTTCTTC. As protein: CASSQTDESDEQFF.

The chain recombines TRBV30 with TRBJ2-2, with D perhaps matching TRBD2 (6 bases). Germline-derived CDR1 and CDR2 are GTSNPN and SVGIG (reference sequence). Trimming cost V 3 bases and J 1 base, with 12 bases left between them. There are 15 residues in the CDR3. This CDR3 reads CAWSPLGGNTGELFF. In DNA, the CDR3 is TGTGCCTGGAGCCCCCTGGGGGGGAACACCGGGGAGCTGTTTTTT.

The J gene is TRBJ1-1, the V gene TRBV7-9; no clear D gene. The germline V gene encodes CDR1 SEHNR and CDR2 FQNEAQ (reference sequence). The CDR3 length is 13 residues. Deletions cut 0 bases from V and 6 bases from J, with 8 bases between. CDR3 nucleotides: TGTGCCAGCAGCTTAGCGGCCACAGCTGAAGCTTTCTTT. Residues: CASSLAATAEAFF.

Comment on this clone: Other DNA sequences of this sample code for an identical CDR3. The CDR3 region is CASSFLGAETQYF. CDR3 nucleotides: TGTGCCAGCAGTTTTTTGGGAGCGGAGACCCAGTACTTC. The genes are TRBV28 and TRBJ2-5; tentative D call: TRBD2 (5 bases). The germline CDR1 and CDR2 sequences are MDHEN and SYDVKM. V gave up 3 bases and J gave up 5 bases, with 10 bases separating them. The CDR3 extends over 13 amino acids.

The rearrangement uses TRBV2 and TRBJ2-3, with 7 bases matching TRBD2. Germline V gene sequence: CDR1 SNHLY, CDR2 FYNNEI. This CDR3 spans 14 amino acids. With 7 bases clipped from V and 0 bases from J, the junction kept 4 bases outside the gene matches. DNA of the CDR3: TGTGCCAGCATTTGGCGGGGGAGCACAGATACGCAGTATTTT. It is translated as CASIWRGSTDTQYF.

Note on this clone: The sample carries other DNA sequences with the same CDR3. The gene calls are TRBV27 and TRBJ2-2, with D unclear. Per the germline V gene, CDR1 is MNHEY and CDR2 is SMNVEV (reference sequence). Deletions cut 3 bases from V and 0 bases from J, with 5 bases between. This CDR3 has 14 residues. CDR3 residues: CASSFGTNTGELFF. The CDR3 nucleotides read TGTGCCAGCAGTTTTGGCACGAACACCGGGGAGCTGTTTTTT.

The chain joins TRBV6-5 to TRBJ2-2, with D uncertain. The CDR3 contains 11 residues. Germline V CDR1 and CDR2: MNHEY, SVGAGI. V lost 6 bases, J lost 5 bases, and 4 bases lay in between. The CDR3 DNA sequence: TGTGCCAGCAGATATACCGGGGAGCTGTTTTTT. Translating gives CASRYTGELFF.

On this clone itself: Other DNA variants within this sample encode the same CDR3. The chain employs TRBV5-1 and TRBJ2-2, with D unclear. V lost 4 bases, J lost 2 bases, and 6 bases lay in between. Germline V gene sequence: CDR1 SGHRS, CDR2 YFSETQ. The CDR3 runs 13 residues. CDR3 coding DNA: TGCGCCAGCAGCGGAGTAAACACCGGGGAGCTGTTTTTT. Translated: CASSGVNTGELFF. The full variable domain, its missing parts supplied by reference TRBV5-1 and TRBJ2-2, is KAGVTQTPRYLIKTRGQQVTLSCSPISGHRSVSWYQQTPGQGLQFLFEYFSETQRNKGNFPGRFSGRQFSNSRSEMNVSTLELGDSALYLCASSGVNTGELFFGEGSRLTVL.

The chain combines TRBV6-1 with TRBJ1-5; perhaps TRBD1 as D (6 bases). Trimming stripped 0 bases from V and 4 bases from J, with 13 bases between. Germline V gives CDR1 MNHNS, CDR2 SASEGT. The CDR3 is made up of 16 amino acids. This CDR3 reads CASSEAGGRGNQPQHF. The CDR3 nucleotides read TGTGCCAGCAGTGAAGCGGGGGGTAGGGGGAATCAGCCCCAGCATTTT.

This chain connects TRBV11-1 to TRBJ2-1; D remains ambiguous. The CDR3 extends over 18 amino acids. CDR1 SGHAT and CDR2 FQDESV come from the germline V gene (reference sequence). Trimming left V 0 bases short and J 2 bases short, with 17 bases between. The CDR3 nucleotides read TGTGCCAGCAGCTTAGCGGGTATGGGTACTACCGCCTACAATGAGCAGTTCTTC. Amino acids: CASSLAGMGTTAYNEQFF.

This chain uses TRBV19 with TRBJ1-5, with TRBD1 identical over 7 bases. J gave up 0 bases and V 6 bases, and 5 bases lay outside the gene matches. Germline CDR1 and CDR2: LNHDA and SQIVND (reference sequence). The CDR3 length is 15 residues. CDR3 in DNA: TGTGCCAGTAGCTGGGACAGCTATAGCAATCAGCCCCAGCATTTT. Encoded protein: CASSWDSYSNQPQHF.

This clone was counted once. J is TRBJ2-7 and V is TRBV9; a possible D gene is TRBD1 (6 bases). The CDR3 loop spans 17 amino acids. Germline V gene data show CDR1 as SGDLS and CDR2 as YYNGEE. Trimming stripped 0 bases from V and 5 bases from J, with 21 bases between. CDR3 sequence: CASSVGGPGRGTNEQYF. As DNA, the CDR3 is TGTGCCAGCAGCGTAGGAGGTCCGGGCAGGGGAACCAACGAGCAGTACTTC.

The chain joins TRBV11-2 to TRBJ2-3; TRBD2 matches 8 bases. Looked up from germline, CDR1 is SGHAT and CDR2 is FQNNGV. V dropped 5 bases and J dropped 4; count of bases not matched to a gene: 14. The CDR3 is 17 amino acids. The CDR3 region has the DNA TGTGCCAGCAGCGGACTCTTAGGCAGCGGGAGTTCAGATACGCAGTATTTT. It is translated as CASSGLLGSGSSDTQYF. The whole variable domain, filled in from reference TRBV11-2 and TRBJ2-3, reads EAGVAQSPRYKIIEKRQSVAFWCNPISGHATLYWYQQILGQGPKLLIQFQNNGVVDDSQLPKDRFSAERLKGVDSTLKIQPAKLEDSAVYLCASSGLLGSGSSDTQYFGPGTRLTVL.

The chain joins TRBV28 to TRBJ2-5; the match to TRBD2 covers 12 bases. This CDR3 comprises 15 residues. V was pared by 5 bases and J by 2 bases, with 3 bases of the junction left unmatched. The germline V gene has CDR1 MDHEN and CDR2 SYDVKM. CDR3 bases: TGTGCCAGCAGTGGAACTAGCGGGGGGCAAGAGACCCAGTACTTC. Its translation is CASSGTSGGQETQYF.

Regarding this clone: Distinct nucleotide sequences in the sample also encode this CDR3. The rearrangement links TRBV6-4 to TRBJ2-7; D gene uncertain. CDR3 length equals 13 residues. CDR1 MRHNA and CDR2 SNTAGT come from the germline V gene. Between the trimmed V and J ends, which lost 3 bases and 3 bases, there was a span of 9 bases. DNA of the CDR3: TGTGCCAGCAGTGAGGGATACGGCTACGAGCAGTACTTC. Its translation is CASSEGYGYEQYF.

This clone was observed a single time. The chain carries TRBV27 and TRBJ1-2; no clear D. V was cut by 3 bases and J by 8 bases, with 13 bases left in between. There are 13 residues in the CDR3. CDR1 is MNHEY, CDR2 SMNVEV, per germline (reference sequence). CDR3 nucleotide sequence: TGTGCCAGCAGTTTCCGGGCGACGGGGGGCTACACCTTC. It codes for CASSFRATGGYTF.

This chain uses TRBV30 with TRBJ1-5; maybe TRBD1 (5 bases). Looked up from germline, CDR1 is GTSNPN and CDR2 is SVGIG (reference sequence). Trimming left V 2 bases short and J 0 bases short, with 14 bases between. This CDR3 has 16 amino acids. The CDR3 sequence is CAWSTSGDFSNQPQHF. In DNA form, the CDR3 reads TGTGCCTGGAGTACCTCGGGGGATTTTAGCAATCAGCCCCAGCATTTT.

The V gene is TRBV10-2, the J gene TRBJ2-1; D tentatively fits TRBD1 or TRBD2 (5 bases each). Germline V gene sequence: CDR1 WSHSY, CDR2 SAAADI. This CDR3 is built from 14 residues. V was cut by 2 bases and J by 5 bases, with 10 bases left in between. The DNA of the CDR3 is TGCGCCAGCAGTGAGCCCGGGACCGACAATGAGCAGTTCTTC. This encodes CASSEPGTDNEQFF.

The chain is built from TRBV2 and TRBJ1-1; tentative D call: TRBD1 (6 bases). Germline CDR1 reads SNHLY; CDR2 reads FYNNEI. V gave up 10 bases and J gave up 0 bases, with 24 bases separating them. The CDR3 contains 17 residues. DNA for the CDR3: TGTGCCATCCTTGGGGGCAGAGACGGAGTATTGAACACTGAAGCTTTCTTT. As protein: CAILGGRDGVLNTEAFF.

J is TRBJ2-3 and V is TRBV10-2; 7 bases match TRBD2. This CDR3 contains 16 residues. V shed 7 bases and J 2 bases; nucleotides not matched to a gene: 12. Germline V lookup: CDR1 WSHSY, CDR2 SAAADI. Written as DNA, the CDR3 is TGCGCCAGCAAGGGTAATTGGGGGGGGTACACAGATACGCAGTATTTT. Translated, it gives CASKGNWGGYTDTQYF.

This chain joins TRBV30 and TRBJ2-6; TRBD2 is a possible D gene (5 bases). V was trimmed by 7 bases and J by 0 bases, leaving 10 bases between them. The CDR3 loop spans 14 amino acids. CDR1 is GTSNPN and CDR2 is SVGIG in the germline V gene (reference sequence). The CDR3: CAFGVGSGANVLTF. Here the CDR3 DNA reads TGTGCCTTCGGGGTGGGCTCTGGGGCCAACGTCCTGACTTTC.